These T cell receptor beta chains were read from a single sample in a study of blood T cell repertoires in COVID-19. Method: immunoSEQ multiplex PCR; TCRdb's copy keeps in-frame clones and lacks some. The table records under 450,000 clones, 81% of them present only once. Sequences were obtained from peripheral blood. Receptors were obtained from a human donor with acute or convalescent COVID-19. The donor label of this sample is uncertain. The CDR3 runs from the conserved cysteine through the conserved F or W. D genes are given only for firm matches. The size entry is marked missing in some rows and otherwise reads once, few, many or a size class.

TRBJ2-2	TRBV4-1	-	-	CASSQEARVVTGELFF	TGCGCCAGCAGCCAAGAGGCCAGGGTGGTTACCGGGGAGCTGTTTTTT
TRBJ2-5	TRBV28	TRBD1	-	CASSLFRTGSMKTQYF	TGTGCCAGCAGTTTATTCCGGACAGGGAGTATGAAGACCCAGTACTTC
TRBJ2-7	TRBV4-1	TRBD2	-	CASSQGSSGGHEQYF	TGCGCCAGCAGCCAAGGGTCTAGCGGGGGGCACGAGCAGTACTTC
TRBJ2-3	TRBV19	TRBD2	once	CASSSRLAGTDTQYF	TGTGCCAGTAGTAGCCGACTAGCGGGCACAGATACGCAGTATTTT
TRBJ1-2	TRBV5-8	TRBD1	few	CASSLGGTGVYGYTF	TGTGCCAGCAGCTTGGGCGGGACAGGAGTCTATGGCTACACCTTC
TRBJ2-5	TRBV7-2	TRBD2	-	CASSPSTSGLETQYF	TGTGCCAGCAGCCCTTCGACTAGCGGGCTGGAGACCCAGTACTTC
TRBJ1-1	TRBV5-1	TRBD1	-	CASSLVGQGRDTEAFF	TGCGCCAGCAGCTTGGTGGGACAGGGAAGGGACACTGAAGCTTTCTTT
TRBJ2-5	TRBV28	TRBD2	-	CASRKLAGQETQYF	TGTGCCAGCAGAAAACTAGCGGGGCAAGAGACCCAGTACTTC
TRBJ1-5	TRBV19	-	once	CASKEVSDPRQPQHF	TGTGCCAGTAAGGAGGTGTCGGACCCCAGGCAGCCCCAGCATTTT
TRBJ1-2	TRBV25-1	-	-	CASSEPSGTTYGYTF	TGTGCCAGCAGTGAACCTTCCGGGACAACTTATGGCTACACCTTC
TRBJ2-3	TRBV7-8	TRBD2	-	CASSYALAGGRDTQYF	TGTGCCAGCAGCTACGCGTTAGCGGGAGGGCGAGATACGCAGTATTTT
TRBJ2-2	TRBV5-4	-	-	CASSGGGLGASNTGELFF	TGTGCCAGCAGCGGGGGCGGATTGGGAGCTTCGAACACCGGGGAGCTGTTTTTT
TRBJ1-2	TRBV27	TRBD1	-	CASSTGATNYGYTF	TGTGCCAGCAGCACAGGGGCCACCAACTATGGCTACACCTTC
TRBJ2-5	TRBV5-1	TRBD2	-	CASSLKRGGRETQYF	TGCGCCAGCAGCTTGAAGCGGGGGGGCAGGGAGACCCAGTACTTC